This T cell receptor (beta chain) comes out of a study of T cells in Graves' hyperthyroidism and ophthalmopathy. Amplification of TCR beta CDR3 regions was performed using RNA transcripts as template. During a first-round RT-PCR of the TCR CDR3, the HTBI primer set was used. TCRdb reprocessed the multiplex PCR reads with MiXCR, giving one entry per CDR3 protein. The sample contains some 510,000 distinct CDR3 sequences, 46% of which appear only once. V shed 5 bases and J shed 7 bases, with 24 bases lying between them. The germline V gene has CDR1 SGHVS and CDR2 FQNEAQ. The CDR3 sequence is 17 residues long. This clonotype was counted many times. Its target is not known. Notes on the study in general: Model-based prediction identified ophthalmopathy a median approximately 6.2 months prior to its onset.

The V and J genes are TRBV7-8 and TRBJ1-5, with D possibly TRBD1 on 6 matching bases. Sequenced: peripheral blood or thyroid tissue (not recorded which). The sequence was obtained from a woman under 30 with Graves' hyperthyroidism. The CDR3 sequence: CASSAGRGTIKGQPQHF. CDR3 bases: TGTGCCAGCAGCGCGGGCCGAGGGACAATAAAGGGGCAGCCCCAGCATTTT. Based on the CDR3 plus reference TRBV7-8 and TRBJ1-5, the full variable domain is GAGVSQSPRYKVAKRGQDVALRCDPISGHVSLFWYQQALGQGPEFLTYFQNEAQLDKSGLPSDRFFAERPEGSVSTLKIQRTQQEDSAVYLCASSAGRGTIKGQPQHFGDGTRLSIL.